The TCR beta chain described here comes from a study of control samples from healthy donors and cancer patients. Here immunoSEQ multiplex PCR was the method, and the copy in TCRdb shows in-frame clones only, minus some. The sample lists 4,500 to 6,000 clones; approximately 84% were seen once. This CDR3 spans 15 amino acids. The V gene's germline CDR1 is PRHDT and CDR2 FYEKMQ (reference sequence). V was pared by 5 bases and J by 5 bases, with 7 bases of the junction left unmatched. This chain links TRBV13 with TRBJ2-1; 9 bases align to TRBD1. This clonotype originated in a female donor with lung cancer. The sequenced material came from formalin-fixed, paraffin-embedded tissue. In DNA form, the CDR3 reads TGTGCCAGCAGCGCCGGGACAGGGCTTAACAATGAGCAGTTCTTC. Its protein product is CASSAGTGLNNEQFF.